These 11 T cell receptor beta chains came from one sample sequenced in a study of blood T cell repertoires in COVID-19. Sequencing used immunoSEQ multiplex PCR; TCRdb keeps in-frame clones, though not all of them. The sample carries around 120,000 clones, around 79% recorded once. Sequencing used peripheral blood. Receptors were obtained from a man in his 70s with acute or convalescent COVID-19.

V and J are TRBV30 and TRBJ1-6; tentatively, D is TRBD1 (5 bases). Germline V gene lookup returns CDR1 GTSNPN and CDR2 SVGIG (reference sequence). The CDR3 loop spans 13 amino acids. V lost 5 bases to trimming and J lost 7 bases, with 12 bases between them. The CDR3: CAWAAGPNSPLHF. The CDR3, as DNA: TGTGCCTGGGCGGCAGGGCCGAATTCACCCCTCCACTTT.

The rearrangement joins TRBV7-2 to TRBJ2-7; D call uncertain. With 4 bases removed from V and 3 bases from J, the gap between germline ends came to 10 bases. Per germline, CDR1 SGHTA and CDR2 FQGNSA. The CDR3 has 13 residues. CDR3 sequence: CASSSPPVYEQYF. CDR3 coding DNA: TGTGCCAGCAGCTCCCCCCCGGTCTACGAGCAGTACTTC.

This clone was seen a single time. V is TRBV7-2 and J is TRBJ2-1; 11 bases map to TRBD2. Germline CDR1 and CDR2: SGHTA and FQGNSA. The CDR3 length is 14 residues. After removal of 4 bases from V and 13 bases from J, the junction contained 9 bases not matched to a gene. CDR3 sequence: CASSSRTSGSRQFF. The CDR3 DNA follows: TGTGCCAGCAGCTCAAGGACTAGCGGGTCACGACAGTTCTTC.

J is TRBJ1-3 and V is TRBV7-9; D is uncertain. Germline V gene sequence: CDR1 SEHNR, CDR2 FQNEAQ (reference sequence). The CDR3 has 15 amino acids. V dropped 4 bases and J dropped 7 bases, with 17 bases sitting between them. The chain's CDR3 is CASSSNTVRPNTIYF. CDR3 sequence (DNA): TGTGCCAGCAGCTCGAATACGGTCAGGCCGAACACCATATATTTT.

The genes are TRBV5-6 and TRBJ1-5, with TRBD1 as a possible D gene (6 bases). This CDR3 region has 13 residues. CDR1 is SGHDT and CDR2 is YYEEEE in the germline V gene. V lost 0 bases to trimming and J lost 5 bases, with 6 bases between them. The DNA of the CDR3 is TGTGCCAGCAGCTTGGGACAGGATCAGCCCCAGCATTTT. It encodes CASSLGQDQPQHF.

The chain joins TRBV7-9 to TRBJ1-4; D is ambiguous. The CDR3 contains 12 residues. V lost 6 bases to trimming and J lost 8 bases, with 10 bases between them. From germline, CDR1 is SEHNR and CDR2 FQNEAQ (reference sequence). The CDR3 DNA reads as TGTGCCAGCAGACTTAGTACGGAAAAACTGTTTTTT. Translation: CASRLSTEKLFF.

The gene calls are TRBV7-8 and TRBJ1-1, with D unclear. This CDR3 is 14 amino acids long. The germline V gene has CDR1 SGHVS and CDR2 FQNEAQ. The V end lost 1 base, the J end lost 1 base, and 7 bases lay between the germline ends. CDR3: CASSLGQANTEAFF. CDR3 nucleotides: TGTGCCAGCAGCTTAGGCCAGGCGAACACTGAAGCTTTCTTT.

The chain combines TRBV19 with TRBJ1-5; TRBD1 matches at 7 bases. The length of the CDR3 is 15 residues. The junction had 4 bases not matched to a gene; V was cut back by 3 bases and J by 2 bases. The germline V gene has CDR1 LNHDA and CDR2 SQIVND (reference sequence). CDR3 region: CASSIVTGGNQPQHF. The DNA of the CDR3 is TGTGCCAGTAGTATCGTCACAGGGGGCAATCAGCCCCAGCATTTT.

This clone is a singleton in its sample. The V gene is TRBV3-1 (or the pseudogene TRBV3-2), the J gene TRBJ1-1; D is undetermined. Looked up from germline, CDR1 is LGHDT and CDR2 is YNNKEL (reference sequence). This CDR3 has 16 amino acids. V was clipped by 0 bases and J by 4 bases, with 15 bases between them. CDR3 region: CASSQESSRIGTEAFF. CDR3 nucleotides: TGTGCCAGCAGCCAAGAGTCGTCCAGGATTGGCACTGAAGCTTTCTTT.

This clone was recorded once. The CDR3 bases are TGCGCCAGCACTTTATCCCAGGGGGCGTGGACTGAAGCTTTCTTT. Translating gives CASTLSQGAWTEAFF. This chain links TRBV10-2 with TRBJ1-1; the match to TRBD1 covers 8 bases. After removal of 7 bases from V and 5 bases from J, the junction contained 12 bases not matched to a gene. There are 15 residues in the CDR3. Per the germline V gene, CDR1 is WSHSY and CDR2 is SAAADI.

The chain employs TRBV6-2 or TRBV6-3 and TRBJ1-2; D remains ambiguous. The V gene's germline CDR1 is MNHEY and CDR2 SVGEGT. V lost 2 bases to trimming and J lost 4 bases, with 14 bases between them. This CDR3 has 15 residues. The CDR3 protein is CASSYPRSGSYGYTF. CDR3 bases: TGTGCCAGCAGTTACCCTCGTTCGGGATCCTATGGCTACACCTTC.